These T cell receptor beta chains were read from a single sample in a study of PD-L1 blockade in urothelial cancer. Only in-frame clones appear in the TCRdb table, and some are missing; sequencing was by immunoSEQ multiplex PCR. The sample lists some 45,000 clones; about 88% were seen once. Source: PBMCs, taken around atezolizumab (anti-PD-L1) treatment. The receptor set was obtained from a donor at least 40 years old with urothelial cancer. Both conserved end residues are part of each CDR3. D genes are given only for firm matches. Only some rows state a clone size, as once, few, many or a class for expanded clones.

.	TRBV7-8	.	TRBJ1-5	CASSLLGLGNQPQHF	TGTGCCAGCAGCTTATTGGGGCTCGGTAATCAGCCCCAGCATTTT
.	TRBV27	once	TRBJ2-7	CASSLRGGPGDYEQYF	TGTGCCAGCAGTTTAAGGGGGGGCCCTGGGGACTACGAGCAGTACTTC
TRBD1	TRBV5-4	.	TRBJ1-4	CASSSGGSIEKLFF	TGTGCCAGCAGCTCAGGGGGATCCATTGAAAAACTGTTTTTT
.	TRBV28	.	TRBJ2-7	CASRRGGSSYEQYF	TGTGCCAGCAGGAGGGGGGGGAGCTCCTACGAGCAGTACTTC
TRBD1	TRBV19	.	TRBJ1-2	CASSIPGQENYGYTF	TGTGCCAGTAGTATCCCAGGACAGGAGAACTATGGCTACACCTTC
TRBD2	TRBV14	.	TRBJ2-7	CASSQGGGSSYEQYF	TGTGCCAGCAGCCAAGGGGGCGGGAGCTCCTACGAGCAGTACTTC
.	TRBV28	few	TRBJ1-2	CASSLWDTYGYTF	TGTGCCAGCAGTTTATGGGACACCTATGGCTACACCTTC
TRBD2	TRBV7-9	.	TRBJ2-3	CASSHSGSTDTQYF	TGTGCCAGCAGCCATAGCGGGAGTACAGATACGCAGTATTTT
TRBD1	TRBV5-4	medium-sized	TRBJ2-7	CASSLWGQGAGSYEQYF	TGTGCCAGCAGCTTGTGGGGACAGGGGGCCGGCTCCTACGAGCAGTACTTC
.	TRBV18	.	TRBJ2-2	CASSPQEAPNTGELFF	TGTGCCAGCTCACCACAGGAGGCTCCGAACACCGGGGAGCTGTTTTTT
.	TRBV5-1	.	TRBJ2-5	CASSFEETQYF	TGCGCCAGCAGCTTTGAGGAGACCCAGTACTTC
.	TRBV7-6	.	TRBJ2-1	CASSPQGNEQFF	TGTGCCAGCAGCCCTCAGGGCAATGAGCAGTTCTTC
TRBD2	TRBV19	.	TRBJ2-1	CATMWLAGNNEQFF	TGTGCCACCATGTGGCTAGCGGGGAACAATGAGCAGTTCTTC
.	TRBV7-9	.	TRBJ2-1	CASSSTGISYNEQFF	TGTGCCAGCAGCAGCACAGGGATTTCCTACAATGAGCAGTTCTTC
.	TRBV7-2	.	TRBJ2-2	CASSLVRGAGELFF	TGTGCCAGCAGCTTAGTCAGGGGGGCCGGGGAGCTGTTTTTT
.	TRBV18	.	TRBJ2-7	CASSPPAGTYEQYF	TGTGCCAGCTCACCACCCGCAGGAACCTACGAGCAGTACTTC
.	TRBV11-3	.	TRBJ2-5	CASSLGAQETQYF	TGTGCCAGCAGCTTGGGCGCCCAAGAGACCCAGTACTTC
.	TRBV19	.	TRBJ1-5	CASSMGGNGQPQHF	TGTGCCAGTAGTATGGGGGGGAACGGTCAGCCCCAGCATTTT
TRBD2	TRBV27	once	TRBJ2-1	CASSQTGTRRQFF	TGTGCCAGCAGCCAAACCGGGACTAGAAGGCAGTTCTTC
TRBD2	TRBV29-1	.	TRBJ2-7	CSAGVSGTPYEQYF	TGCAGCGCGGGGGTTAGCGGGACTCCCTACGAGCAGTACTTC
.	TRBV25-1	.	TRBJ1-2	CASSEPTNDSPNYGYTF	TGTGCCAGCAGTGAACCCACCAACGACAGCCCTAACTATGGCTACACCTTC
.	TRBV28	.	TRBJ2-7	CASSLRTPYEQYF	TGTGCCAGCAGCCTCCGAACTCCCTACGAGCAGTACTTC
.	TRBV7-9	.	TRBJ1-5	CASSPSGDFSNQPQHF	TGTGCCAGCAGCCCATCGGGGGACTTTAGCAATCAGCCCCAGCATTTT
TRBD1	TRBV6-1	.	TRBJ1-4	CASRRQGGNEKLFF	TGTGCCAGCAGACGACAGGGGGGTAATGAAAAACTGTTTTTT
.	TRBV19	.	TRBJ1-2	CATKDSGYTF	TGTGCCACCAAGGACAGTGGCTACACCTTC
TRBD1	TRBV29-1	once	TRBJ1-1	CSAWDRGVTEAFF	TGCAGCGCCTGGGACAGGGGTGTCACTGAAGCTTTCTTT
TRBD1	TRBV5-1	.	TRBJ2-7	CASSPTPRQGEQYF	TGCGCCAGCAGCCCAACTCCCCGACAGGGCGAGCAGTACTTC
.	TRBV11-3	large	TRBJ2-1	CASSSWTNEQFF	TGTGCCAGCAGCTCCTGGACAAATGAGCAGTTCTTC
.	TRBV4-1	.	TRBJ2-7	CASSQGAGTSYEQYF	TGCGCCAGCAGCCAAGGTGCGGGGACTTCCTACGAGCAGTACTTC
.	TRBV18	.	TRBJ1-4	CASSPGSPGEKLFF	TGTGCCAGCTCACCTGGCTCCCCTGGTGAAAAACTGTTTTTT
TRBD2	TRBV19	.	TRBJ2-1	CASRGLAGGEQFF	TGTGCCAGTAGAGGGCTAGCGGGAGGTGAGCAGTTCTTC
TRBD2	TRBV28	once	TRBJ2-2	CASSAGGAPGPTNTGELFF	TGTGCCAGCAGTGCGGGGGGGGCCCCGGGGCCTACGAACACCGGGGAGCTGTTTTTT
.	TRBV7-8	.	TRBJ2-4	CASSPGLPKNIQYF	TGTGCCAGCAGCCCGGGACTCCCCAAAAACATTCAGTACTTC
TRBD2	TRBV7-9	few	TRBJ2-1	CASSFGPSGDNEQFF	TGTGCCAGCAGCTTTGGGCCTAGCGGGGACAATGAGCAGTTCTTC
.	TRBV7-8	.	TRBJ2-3	CASSLRETDTQYF	TGTGCCAGCAGCTTGCGGGAAACAGATACGCAGTATTTT
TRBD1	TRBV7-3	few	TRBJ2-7	CASTRRGRDSPTYEQYF	TGTGCCAGCACACGCAGGGGACGGGACAGCCCTACCTACGAGCAGTACTTC
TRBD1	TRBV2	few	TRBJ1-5	CASSEGQGIQPQHF	TGTGCCAGCAGCGAGGGACAGGGGATCCAGCCCCAGCATTTT
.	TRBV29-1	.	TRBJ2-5	CSARGLNQETQYF	TGCAGCGCCCGGGGACTGAACCAAGAGACCCAGTACTTC
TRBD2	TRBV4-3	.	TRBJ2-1	CASSRTSGTYNEQFF	TGCGCCAGCAGCCGGACTAGCGGGACCTACAATGAGCAGTTCTTC
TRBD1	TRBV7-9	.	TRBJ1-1	CASSFKGAGTEAFF	TGTGCCAGCAGCTTTAAGGGGGCGGGCACTGAAGCTTTCTTT
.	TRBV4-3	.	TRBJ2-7	CASSQGSGGSYEQYF	TGCGCCAGCAGCCAGGGTTCCGGGGGCTCCTACGAGCAGTACTTC
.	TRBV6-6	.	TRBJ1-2	CASSYSELGNYGYTF	TGTGCCAGCAGTTACTCGGAGTTGGGTAACTATGGCTACACCTTC
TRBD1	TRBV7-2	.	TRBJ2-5	CASNPGQTYEETQYF	TGTGCCAGCAACCCGGGACAGACCTACGAAGAGACCCAGTACTTC
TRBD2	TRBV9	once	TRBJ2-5	CASSVAPLAGDGETQYF	TGTGCCAGCAGCGTAGCCCCCCTAGCGGGAGACGGTGAGACCCAGTACTTC
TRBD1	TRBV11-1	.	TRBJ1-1	CASSGTGGWTEAFF	TGTGCCAGCAGCGGCACAGGGGGCTGGACTGAAGCTTTCTTT
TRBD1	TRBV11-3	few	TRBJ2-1	CASSLRGTGGNEQFF	TGTGCCAGCAGCTTAAGAGGGACAGGGGGCAATGAGCAGTTCTTC
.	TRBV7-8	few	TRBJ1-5	CASSLATGIGNQPQHF	TGTGCCAGCAGCTTAGCCACAGGGATTGGGAATCAGCCCCAGCATTTT
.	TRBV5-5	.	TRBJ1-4	CASGGHKKATNEKLFF	TGTGCCAGCGGGGGACACAAGAAGGCAACTAATGAAAAACTGTTTTTT
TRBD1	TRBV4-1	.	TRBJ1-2	CASTAGTGDGYTF	TGCGCCAGCACCGCCGGGACAGGAGATGGCTACACCTTC
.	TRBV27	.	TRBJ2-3	CASSSNPPNPSTDTQYF	TGTGCCAGCAGTTCTAACCCCCCGAACCCTAGCACAGATACGCAGTATTTT
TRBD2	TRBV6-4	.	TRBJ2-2	CASRGTSGTGELFF	TGTGCCAGCAGGGGGACTAGCGGGACCGGGGAGCTGTTTTTT
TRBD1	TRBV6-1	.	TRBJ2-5	CASSDDPGGKETQYF	TGTGCCAGCAGTGACGATCCAGGGGGAAAAGAGACCCAGTACTTC
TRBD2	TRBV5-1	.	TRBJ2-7	CASSEVLGEGPEQYF	TGCGCCAGCAGCGAGGTCCTGGGGGAGGGGCCCGAGCAGTACTTC
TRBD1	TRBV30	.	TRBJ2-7	CAWKTPRDRGEQYF	TGTGCCTGGAAGACCCCTAGGGACAGGGGCGAGCAGTACTTC
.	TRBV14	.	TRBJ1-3	CASSHRGAGPGNTIYF	TGTGCCAGCAGCCATCGGGGGGCCGGCCCTGGAAACACCATATATTTT